This T cell receptor beta chain came from a study of response to subunit inactivated influenza vaccine. This CDR3 has 16 amino acids. From germline, CDR1 is DFQATT and CDR2 SNEGSKA (reference sequence). The V and J ends lost 3 bases and 0 bases respectively, with 15 bases between them. The sample holds a few counts of this clonotype. TCRdb reprocessed the RT-PCR reads with MiXCR, giving one entry per CDR3 protein. The sample has hundreds of thousands of distinct CDR3 sequences, approximately 14% seen once. This material consisted of PBMCs from blood, taken 14 to 15 days before vaccination. The chain recombines TRBV20-1 with TRBJ2-4; D is possibly TRBD1 (6 bases). The TCR originated in a man aged 50 to 59 who received an inactivated influenza vaccine. The CDR3 sequence: CSARPQGGGAKNIQYF. The CDR3 region has the DNA TGCAGTGCTAGGCCACAGGGCGGTGGAGCCAAAAACATTCAGTACTTC.